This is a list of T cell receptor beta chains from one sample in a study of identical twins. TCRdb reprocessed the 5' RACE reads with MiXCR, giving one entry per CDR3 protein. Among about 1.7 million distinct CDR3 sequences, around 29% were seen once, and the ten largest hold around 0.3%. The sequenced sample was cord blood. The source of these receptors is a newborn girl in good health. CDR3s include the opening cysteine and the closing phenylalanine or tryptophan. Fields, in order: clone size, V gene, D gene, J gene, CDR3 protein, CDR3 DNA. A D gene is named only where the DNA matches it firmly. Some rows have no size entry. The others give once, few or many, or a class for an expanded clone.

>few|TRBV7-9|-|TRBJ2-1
CASSDGGWNEQFF
TGTGCCAGCAGCGATGGGGGTTGGAATGAGCAGTTCTTC
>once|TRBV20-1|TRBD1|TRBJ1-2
CSAGQGDISYGYTF
TGCAGTGCTGGCCAGGGGGACATTTCCTATGGCTACACCTTC
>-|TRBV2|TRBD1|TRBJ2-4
CASSEKPGGNEQYF
TGTGCCAGCAGTGAAAAACCAGGGGGCAATGAGCAGTACTTC
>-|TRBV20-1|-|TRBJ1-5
CSAVGGPYSNQPQHF
TGCAGTGCCGTCGGGGGGCCTTATAGCAATCAGCCCCAGCATTTT
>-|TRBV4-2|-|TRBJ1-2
CASSQGRQANYGYTF
TGTGCCAGCAGTCAAGGGCGGCAGGCGAACTATGGCTACACCTTC
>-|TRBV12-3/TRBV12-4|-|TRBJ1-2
CASSSNIPGYTF
TGTGCCAGCAGTTCTAATATCCCTGGCTACACCTTC
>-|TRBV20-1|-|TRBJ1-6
CSARGDNNSPLHF
TGCAGTGCTAGAGGGGATAATAATTCACCCCTCCACTTT
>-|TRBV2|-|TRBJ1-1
CASSEKGITEAFF
TGTGCCAGCAGTGAAAAGGGTATCACTGAAGCTTTCTTT
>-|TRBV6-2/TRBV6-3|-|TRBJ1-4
CASSSGPRNEKLFF
TGTGCCAGCAGTTCCGGGCCCCGAAACGAAAAACTGTTTTTT
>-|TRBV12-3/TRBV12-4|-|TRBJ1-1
CAGRPDLVGNTEAFF
TGTGCCGGCAGACCCGATCTGGTAGGGAACACTGAAGCTTTCTTT
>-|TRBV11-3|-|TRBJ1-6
CASSLVTDGRNSPPHF
TGTGCCAGCAGCTTAGTAACCGATGGGAGGAATTCACCCCCCCACTTT
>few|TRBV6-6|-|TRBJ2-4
CASSYSWRDIQYF
TGTGCCAGCAGTTACTCGTGGCGGGACATTCAGTACTTC
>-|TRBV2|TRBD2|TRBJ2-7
CASSARLALTYEQYF
TGTGCCAGCAGCGCAAGACTAGCCCTGACCTACGAGCAGTACTTC
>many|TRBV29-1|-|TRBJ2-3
CSVEGAGMTDTQYF
TGCAGCGTTGAAGGGGCAGGGATGACAGATACGCAGTATTTT
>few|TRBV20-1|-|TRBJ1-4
CSAKKGGTTNEKLFF
TGCAGTGCCAAGAAGGGAGGGACCACTAATGAAAAACTGTTTTTT
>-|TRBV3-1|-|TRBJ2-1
CASSQGPRASDEQFF
TGTGCCAGCAGCCAAGGACCGAGAGCCAGCGATGAGCAGTTCTTC
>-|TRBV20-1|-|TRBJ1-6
CSARLGAHYNSPLHF
TGCAGTGCTAGACTGGGAGCCCACTATAATTCACCCCTCCACTTT
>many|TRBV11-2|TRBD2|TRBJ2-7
CASSSLAGGSYEQYF
TGTGCCAGCAGCTCCCTTGCGGGGGGGTCCTACGAGCAGTACTTC
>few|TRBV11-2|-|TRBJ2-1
CASSFRSTPNNEQFF
TGTGCCAGCAGCTTCCGGTCCACACCCAACAATGAGCAGTTCTTC
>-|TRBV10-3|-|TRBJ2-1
CAISEGYRSQETQFF
TGTGCCATCAGTGAAGGATACCGTTCCCAAGAGACCCAGTTCTTC